The clone carrying this TCR beta chain came up many times. Time point of the sample: persistent/refractory GD, antithyroid drugs over 5 years with positive TRAb. The authors made the TCR library using RNA they extracted from PBMCs. The germline gives CDR1 SNHLY, CDR2 FYNNEI. Trimming left V 5 bases short and J 7 bases short, with 9 bases between. CDR3 size: 13 residues. The sample comes from a study of regulatory T cells in long-lasting Graves disease. Both iRepertoire HTBI primers and Arm-PCR of CDR3 regions were used to build the TCR beta libraries. MiXCR, run by TCRdb on the multiplex PCR reads, gives a single entry per CDR3 protein. The table includes roughly 400,000 distinct CDR3 sequences, around 21% detected once.

The TCR comes from a female donor with Graves disease. The chain carries TRBV2 and TRBJ1-6; D is undetermined. This specimen was peripheral blood mononuclear cells (PBMCs), taken when the disease was refractory, from a patient treated with antithyroid drugs. CDR3 protein: CASSPEKNSPLHF. Written as DNA, the CDR3 is TGTGCCAGCAGTCCAGAAAAGAATTCACCCCTCCACTTT. Full variable domain (outside the CDR3, taken from reference TRBV2 and TRBJ1-6): EPEVTQTPSHQVTQMGQEVILRCVPISNHLYFYWYRQILGQKVEFLVSFYNNEISEKSEIFDDQFSVERPDGSNFTLKIRSTKLEDSAMYFCASSPEKNSPLHFGNGTRLTVT.